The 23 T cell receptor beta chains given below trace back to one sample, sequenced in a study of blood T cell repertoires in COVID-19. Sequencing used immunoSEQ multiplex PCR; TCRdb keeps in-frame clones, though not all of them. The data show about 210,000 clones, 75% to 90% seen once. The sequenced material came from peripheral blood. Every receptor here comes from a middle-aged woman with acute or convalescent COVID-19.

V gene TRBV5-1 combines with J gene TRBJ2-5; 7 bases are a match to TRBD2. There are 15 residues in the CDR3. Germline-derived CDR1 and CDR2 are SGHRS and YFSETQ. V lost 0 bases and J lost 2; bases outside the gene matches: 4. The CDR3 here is CASSLVVSGQETQYF. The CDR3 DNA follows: TGCGCCAGCAGCTTGGTGGTTAGCGGGCAAGAGACCCAGTACTTC.

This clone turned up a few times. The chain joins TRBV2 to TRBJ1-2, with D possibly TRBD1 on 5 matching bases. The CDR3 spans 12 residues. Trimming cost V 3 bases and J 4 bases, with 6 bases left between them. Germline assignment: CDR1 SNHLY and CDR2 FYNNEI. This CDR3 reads CASSDRAYGYTF. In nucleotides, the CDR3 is TGTGCCAGCAGTGACAGGGCCTATGGCTACACCTTC.

For the CDR3, the DNA is TGCGCCAGCAGCCCGATTGGGGGGGTTGACAATGAGCAGTTCTTC. Residues: CASSPIGGVDNEQFF. J is TRBJ2-1 and V is TRBV4-1; 7 bases align to TRBD2. There are 15 residues in the CDR3. Germline V lookup: CDR1 MGHRA, CDR2 YSYEKL. V was clipped by 4 bases and J by 5 bases; unmatched bases: 8.

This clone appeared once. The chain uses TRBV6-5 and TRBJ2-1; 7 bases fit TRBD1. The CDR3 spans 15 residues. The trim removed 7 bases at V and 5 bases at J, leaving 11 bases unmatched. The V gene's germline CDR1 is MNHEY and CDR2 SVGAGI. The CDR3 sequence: CASTQEGQEHNEQFF. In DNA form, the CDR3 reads TGTGCCAGCACCCAGGAAGGACAGGAACACAATGAGCAGTTCTTC.

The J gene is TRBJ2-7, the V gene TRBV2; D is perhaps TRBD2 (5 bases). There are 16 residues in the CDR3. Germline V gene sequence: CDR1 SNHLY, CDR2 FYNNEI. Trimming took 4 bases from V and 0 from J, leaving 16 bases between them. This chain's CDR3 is CASSGIRSGSSYEQYV. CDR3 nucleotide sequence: TGTGCCAGCAGTGGCATTAGGAGCGGCAGCTCCTACGAGCAGTACGTC.

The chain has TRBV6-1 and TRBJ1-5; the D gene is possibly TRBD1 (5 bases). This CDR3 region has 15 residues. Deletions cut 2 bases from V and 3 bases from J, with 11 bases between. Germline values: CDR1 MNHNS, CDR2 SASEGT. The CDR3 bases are TGTGCCAGCAGTGAACTATGGGGCTCCAATCAGCCCCAGCATTTT. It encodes CASSELWGSNQPQHF.

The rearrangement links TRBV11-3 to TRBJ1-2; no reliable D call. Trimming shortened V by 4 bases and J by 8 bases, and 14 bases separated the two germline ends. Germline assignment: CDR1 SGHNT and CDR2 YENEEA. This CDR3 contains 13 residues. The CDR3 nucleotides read TGTGCCAGCAGCTCCCGCCGGGGAGAAGGCTACACCTTC. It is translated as CASSSRRGEGYTF.

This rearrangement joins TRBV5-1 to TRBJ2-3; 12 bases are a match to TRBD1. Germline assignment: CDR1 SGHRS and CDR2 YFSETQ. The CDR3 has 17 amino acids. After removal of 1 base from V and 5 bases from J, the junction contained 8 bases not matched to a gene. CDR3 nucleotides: TGCGCCAGCAGCTTGCGCAGGGACAGGGGGCTGGGAGATACGCAGTATTTT. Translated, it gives CASSLRRDRGLGDTQYF.

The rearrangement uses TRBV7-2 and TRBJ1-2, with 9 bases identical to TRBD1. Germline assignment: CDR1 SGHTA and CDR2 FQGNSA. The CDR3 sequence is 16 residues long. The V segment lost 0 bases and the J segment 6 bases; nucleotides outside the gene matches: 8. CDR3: CASSLAPGQGIDGYTF. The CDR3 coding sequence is TGTGCCAGCAGCTTAGCGCCGGGACAGGGTATTGATGGCTACACCTTC.

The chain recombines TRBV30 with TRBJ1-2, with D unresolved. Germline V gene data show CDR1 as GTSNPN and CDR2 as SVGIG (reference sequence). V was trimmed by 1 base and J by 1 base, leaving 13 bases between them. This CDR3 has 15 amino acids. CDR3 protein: CAWSENYDGNYGYTF. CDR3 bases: TGTGCCTGGAGTGAAAACTACGATGGTAACTATGGCTACACCTTC.

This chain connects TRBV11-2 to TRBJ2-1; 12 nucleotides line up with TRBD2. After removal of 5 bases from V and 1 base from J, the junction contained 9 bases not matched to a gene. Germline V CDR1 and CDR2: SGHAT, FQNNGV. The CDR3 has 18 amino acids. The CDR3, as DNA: TGTGCCAGCAGCCAGCGACTAGCGGGGGCGGGTTCCTACAATGAGCAGTTCTTC. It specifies CASSQRLAGAGSYNEQFF.

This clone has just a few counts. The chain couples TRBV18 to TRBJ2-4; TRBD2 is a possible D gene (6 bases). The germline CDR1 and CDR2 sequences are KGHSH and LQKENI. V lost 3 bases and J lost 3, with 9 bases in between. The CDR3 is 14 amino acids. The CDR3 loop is CASSPEGNKNIQYF. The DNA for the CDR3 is TGTGCCAGCTCACCGGAGGGGAACAAAAACATTCAGTACTTC.

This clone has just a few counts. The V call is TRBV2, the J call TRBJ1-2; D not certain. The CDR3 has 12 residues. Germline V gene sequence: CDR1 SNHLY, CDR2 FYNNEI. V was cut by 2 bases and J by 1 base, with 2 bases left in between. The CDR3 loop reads CASSEHNYGYTF. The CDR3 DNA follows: TGTGCCAGCAGTGAACATAACTATGGCTACACCTTC. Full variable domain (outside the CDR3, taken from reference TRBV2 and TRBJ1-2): EPEVTQTPSHQVTQMGQEVILRCVPISNHLYFYWYRQILGQKVEFLVSFYNNEISEKSEIFDDQFSVERPDGSNFTLKIRSTKLEDSAMYFCASSEHNYGYTFGSGTRLTVV.

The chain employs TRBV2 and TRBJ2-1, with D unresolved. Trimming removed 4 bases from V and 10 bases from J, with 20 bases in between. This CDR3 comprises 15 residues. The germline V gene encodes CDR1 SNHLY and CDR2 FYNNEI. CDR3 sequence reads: CASSVVTHPQAEQFF. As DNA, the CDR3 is TGTGCCAGCAGTGTAGTAACACATCCCCAGGCGGAGCAGTTCTTC.

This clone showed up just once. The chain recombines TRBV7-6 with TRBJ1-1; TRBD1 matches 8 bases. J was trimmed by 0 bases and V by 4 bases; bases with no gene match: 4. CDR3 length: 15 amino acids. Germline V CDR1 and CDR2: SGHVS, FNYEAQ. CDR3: CASSSRTGMNTEAFF. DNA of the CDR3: TGTGCCAGCAGCTCGAGGACAGGGATGAACACTGAAGCTTTCTTT.

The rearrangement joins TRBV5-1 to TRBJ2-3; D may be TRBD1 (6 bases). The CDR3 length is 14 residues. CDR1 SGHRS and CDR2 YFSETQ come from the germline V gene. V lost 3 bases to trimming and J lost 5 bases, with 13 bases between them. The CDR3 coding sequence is TGCGCCAGCAGCTGGGGACAAAGCCTAGATACGCAGTATTTT. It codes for CASSWGQSLDTQYF.

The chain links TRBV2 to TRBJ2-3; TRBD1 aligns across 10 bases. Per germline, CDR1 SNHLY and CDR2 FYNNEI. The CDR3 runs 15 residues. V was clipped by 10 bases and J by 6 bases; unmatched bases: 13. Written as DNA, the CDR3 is TGTGCCACCCTCGCCGGGACAGGGGCCAGGGATACGCAGTATTTT. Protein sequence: CATLAGTGARDTQYF.

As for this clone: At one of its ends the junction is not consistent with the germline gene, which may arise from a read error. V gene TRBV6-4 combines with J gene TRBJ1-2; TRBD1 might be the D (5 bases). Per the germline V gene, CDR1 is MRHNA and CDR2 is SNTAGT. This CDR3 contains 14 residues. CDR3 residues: CVSSSRGEQEGYTF. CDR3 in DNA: TGTGTCAGCAGTAGTCGGGGGGAACAAGAGGGCTACACCTTC.

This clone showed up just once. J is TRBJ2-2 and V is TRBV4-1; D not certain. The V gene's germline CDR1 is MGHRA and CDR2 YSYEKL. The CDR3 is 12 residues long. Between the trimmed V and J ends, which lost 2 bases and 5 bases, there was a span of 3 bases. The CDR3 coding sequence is TGCGCCAGCAGCCAACAAACCGGGGAGCTGTTTTTT. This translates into CASSQQTGELFF.

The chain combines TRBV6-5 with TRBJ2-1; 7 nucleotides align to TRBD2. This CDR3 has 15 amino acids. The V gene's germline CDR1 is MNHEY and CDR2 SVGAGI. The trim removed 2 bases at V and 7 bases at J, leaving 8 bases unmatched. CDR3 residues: CASSYITSVGNEQFF. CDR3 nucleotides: TGTGCCAGCAGTTACATAACTAGCGTCGGAAATGAGCAGTTCTTC.

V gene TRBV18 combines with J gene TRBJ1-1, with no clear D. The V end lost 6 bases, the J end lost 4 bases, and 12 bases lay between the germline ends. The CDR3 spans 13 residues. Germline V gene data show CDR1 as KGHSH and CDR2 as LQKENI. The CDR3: CASSPLMATEAFF. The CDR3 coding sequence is TGTGCCAGCTCCCCCCTGATGGCCACTGAAGCTTTCTTT.

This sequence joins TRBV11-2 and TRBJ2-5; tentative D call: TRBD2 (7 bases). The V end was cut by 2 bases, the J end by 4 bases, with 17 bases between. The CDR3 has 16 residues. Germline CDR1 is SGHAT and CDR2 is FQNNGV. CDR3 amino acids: CASSLRRGGARETQYF. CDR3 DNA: TGTGCCAGCAGCTTAAGGAGAGGGGGGGCTCGAGAGACCCAGTACTTC.

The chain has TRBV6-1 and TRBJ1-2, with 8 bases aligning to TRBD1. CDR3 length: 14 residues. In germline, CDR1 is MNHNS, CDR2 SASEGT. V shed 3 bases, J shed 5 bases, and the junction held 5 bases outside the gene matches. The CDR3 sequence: CASSDRTGPYGYTF. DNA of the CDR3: TGTGCCAGCAGTGACCGGACAGGGCCGTATGGCTACACCTTC.